Listed here are 6 T cell receptor beta chains from one sample, sequenced in a study of cytomegalovirus exposure and HLA in healthy donors. TCRdb keeps only in-frame clones here, not all; method: immunoSEQ multiplex PCR. The table has 250,000 or so clones, about 90% seen once. Sequencing input: PBMCs. The receptors were sampled from a man between 18 and 35 years old in good health and CMV-seropositive.

The rearrangement joins TRBV9 to TRBJ2-1; 11 bases are a match to TRBD2. The junction had 12 bases not matched to a gene; V was cut back by 4 bases and J by 6 bases. CDR1 is SGDLS, CDR2 YYNGEE, per germline. The CDR3 sequence is 17 residues long. Written as DNA, the CDR3 is TGTGCCAGCAGCCCCCGTTTGGATAGCGGGAGGGGCAATGAGCAGTTCTTC. Amino acid sequence: CASSPRLDSGRGNEQFF.

The chain couples TRBV5-6 to TRBJ1-2; a weak D match, TRBD1 (6 bases). CDR3 size: 15 residues. Germline V gene sequence: CDR1 SGHDT, CDR2 YYEEEE. Trimming removed 0 bases from V and 4 bases from J, with 13 bases in between. The CDR3 DNA sequence: TGTGCCAGCAGCTTGGGACAGGCTTTAGCCTATGGCTACACCTTC. Translating it yields CASSLGQALAYGYTF.

The chain carries TRBV6-1 and TRBJ1-2, with TRBD1 matching 9 bases. Germline values: CDR1 MNHNS, CDR2 SASEGT. Trimming at V came to 6 bases and at J to 1 base, leaving 6 bases not matched to a gene. CDR3 length: 15 amino acids. The CDR3 sequence: CASRGRQGVNYGYTF. CDR3 coding DNA: TGTGCCAGCAGGGGTAGACAGGGGGTTAACTATGGCTACACCTTC.

The V and J genes are TRBV6-1 and TRBJ1-1, with TRBD1 as a possible D gene (5 bases). The germline V gene encodes CDR1 MNHNS and CDR2 SASEGT. The ends were cut back, 1 base at V and 4 bases at J, with 16 bases in the middle. This CDR3 contains 16 residues. The CDR3 is CASSEVTMGRGTEAFF. The CDR3 DNA is TGTGCCAGCAGTGAAGTTACCATGGGGCGCGGCACTGAAGCTTTCTTT.

The rearrangement joins TRBV28 to TRBJ2-7; possibly TRBD1 for D (5 bases). V dropped 6 bases and J dropped 6 bases, with 21 bases sitting between them. This CDR3 comprises 15 residues. Germline CDR1 MDHEN, CDR2 SYDVKM. This CDR3 reads CASSRGMAGKGEQYF. The CDR3 nucleotides read TGTGCCAGCAGCCGTGGTATGGCAGGGAAGGGCGAGCAGTACTTC.

This sequence joins TRBV11-1 and TRBJ2-3; 10 bases fit TRBD1. The CDR3 loop spans 15 amino acids. Germline-derived CDR1 and CDR2 are SGHAT and FQDESV (reference sequence). The V segment lost 1 base and the J segment 8 bases; nucleotides outside the gene matches: 6. CDR3 DNA: TGTGCCAGCAGCTTAGAGGGACAGGGGAAGGGTACGCAGTATTTT. Amino acids: CASSLEGQGKGTQYF.